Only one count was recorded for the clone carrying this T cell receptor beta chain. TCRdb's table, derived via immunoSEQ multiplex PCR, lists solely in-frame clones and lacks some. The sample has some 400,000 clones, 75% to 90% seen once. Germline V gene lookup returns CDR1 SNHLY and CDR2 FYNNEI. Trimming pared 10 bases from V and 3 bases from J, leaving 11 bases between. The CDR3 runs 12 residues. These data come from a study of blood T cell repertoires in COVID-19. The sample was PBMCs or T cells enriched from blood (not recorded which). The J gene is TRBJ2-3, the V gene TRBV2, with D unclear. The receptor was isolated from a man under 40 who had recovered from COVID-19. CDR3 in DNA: TGTGCCAACTCACTACGAACAGATACGCAGTATTTT. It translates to CANSLRTDTQYF.